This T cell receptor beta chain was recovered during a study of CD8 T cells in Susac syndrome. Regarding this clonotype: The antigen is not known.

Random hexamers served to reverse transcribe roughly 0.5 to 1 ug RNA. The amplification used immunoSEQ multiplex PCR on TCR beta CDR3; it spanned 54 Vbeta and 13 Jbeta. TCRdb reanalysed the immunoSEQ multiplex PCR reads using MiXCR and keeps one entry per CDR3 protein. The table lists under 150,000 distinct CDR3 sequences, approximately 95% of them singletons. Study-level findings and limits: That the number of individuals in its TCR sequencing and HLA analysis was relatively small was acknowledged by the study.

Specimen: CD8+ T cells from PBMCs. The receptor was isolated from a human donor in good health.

CDR3 sequence reads: CASSRTQAGSYNEQFF. CDR3 nucleotide sequence: TGTGCCAGTAGTCGGACCCAAGCGGGCTCCTACAATGAGCAGTTCTTC. The chain carries TRBV19 and TRBJ2-1; maybe TRBD2 (6 bases). Trimming cost V 5 bases and J 0 bases, with 14 bases left between them. The CDR3 extends over 16 amino acids. CDR1 is LNHDA and CDR2 is SQIVND in the germline V gene (reference sequence).